The 21 T cell receptor beta chains reported below all come from one sample, sequenced in a study of molecular identifiers for immune sequencing clone quantification. TCRdb re-analysed the PCR reads in MiXCR, keeping a single row per CDR3 protein. The data contain about 100,000 distinct CDR3 sequences, roughly a fifth of them singletons. The specimen sequenced was naive CD8+ T cells from blood, with Jurkat cell RNA spiked in. Subset here: FACS-sorted CD8+CD4-CCR7+CD45RA+ naive T cells. Source of these receptors: a human donor in good health. Some libraries in this study had Jurkat cell RNA spiked in.

Only a few counts were recorded for this clonotype. V is TRBV7-9 and J is TRBJ1-1, with D unresolved. The V and J ends lost 3 bases and 8 bases respectively, with 16 bases between them. Germline V gene sequence: CDR1 SEHNR, CDR2 FQNEAQ (reference sequence). This CDR3 has 14 residues. The CDR3, as DNA: TGTGCCAGCAGCTTCTCCAACACCTACTTGGAAGCTTTCTTT. Protein sequence: CASSFSNTYLEAFF. The complete variable domain, with remaining parts taken from reference TRBV7-9 and TRBJ1-1, reads DTGVSQNPRHKITKRGQNVTFRCDPISEHNRLYWYRQTLGQGPEFLTYFQNEAQLEKSRLLSDRFSAERPKGSFSTLEIQRTEQGDSAMYLCASSFSNTYLEAFFGQGTRLTVV.

About this clonotype itself: A clone one base away is much larger, so this may be a read error. The V gene is TRBV27, the J gene TRBJ2-5; no clear D. The CDR3 is made up of 15 amino acids. CDR1 and CDR2 from the germline V gene are MNHEY and SMNVEV (reference sequence). Between the trimmed V and J ends, which lost 7 bases and 5 bases, there was a span of 20 bases. The CDR3 is CASNLYGPSSETQYF. CDR3 in DNA: TGTGCCAGCAACTTGTATGGTCCTAGTTCGGAGACCCAGTACTTC.

This clonotype appeared many times. The chain has TRBV27 and TRBJ1-1; D is perhaps TRBD1 (5 bases). The CDR3 is made up of 13 amino acids. Trimming stripped 3 bases from V and 7 bases from J, with 12 bases between. Germline CDR1 is MNHEY and CDR2 is SMNVEV (reference sequence). The CDR3 loop reads CASSFWTQGEAFF. CDR3 nucleotide sequence: TGTGCCAGCAGTTTTTGGACACAAGGTGAAGCTTTCTTT.

Ten or more counts support this clonotype. The rearrangement joins TRBV7-9 to TRBJ2-2; D may match TRBD1 or TRBD2 (6 bases each). The CDR3 loop spans 14 amino acids. Germline CDR1 is SEHNR and CDR2 is FQNEAQ (reference sequence). Trimming pared 5 bases from V and 6 bases from J, leaving 13 bases between. This CDR3 is CASSPTGAPGELFF. The CDR3 DNA follows: TGTGCCAGCAGCCCGACGGGGGCGCCCGGGGAGCTGTTTTTT.

This clonotype was seen just once. The rearrangement joins TRBV10-2 to TRBJ2-1; TRBD2 aligns across 10 bases. The CDR3 spans 16 residues. CDR1 WSHSY and CDR2 SAAADI come from the germline V gene. The junction had 11 bases not matched to a gene; V was cut back by 8 bases and J by 4 bases. The CDR3 DNA reads as TGCGCCAGCCTTCGAGGTGCTAGCGGGGGTTACAATGAGCAGTTCTTC. It is translated as CASLRGASGGYNEQFF.

In its sample, this clonotype was seen many times. This chain joins TRBV27 and TRBJ2-7; 14 bases are shared with TRBD2. V trimming: 4 bases; J trimming: 7 bases; junction bases outside the gene matches: 9. The V gene's germline CDR1 is MNHEY and CDR2 SMNVEV (reference sequence). This CDR3 has 16 residues. The CDR3: CASSSEPGTSGSEQYF. CDR3 nucleotides: TGTGCCAGCAGTTCTGAACCCGGGACTAGCGGGAGTGAGCAGTACTTC.

This clonotype was seen just once. This may be a read error, as it is one base from a much larger clone. V and J are TRBV29-1 and TRBJ2-1, with D perhaps being TRBD1 or TRBD2 (5 bases each). CDR3 length equals 16 residues. CDR1 is SQVTM and CDR2 is ANQGSEA in the germline V gene. V lost 5 bases and J lost 6, with 23 bases in between. The CDR3 spells CSVKGIRDPSGNEQFF. The CDR3, as DNA: TGCAGCGTTAAAGGTATCAGGGACCCCAGCGGCAATGAGCAGTTCTTC.

This clonotype was detected a few times. The rearrangement joins TRBV30 to TRBJ1-5, with 7 bases fitting TRBD1. The CDR3 is made up of 13 amino acids. CDR1 is GTSNPN and CDR2 is SVGIG in the germline V gene (reference sequence). V dropped 4 bases and J dropped 6; count of bases not matched to a gene: 6. The CDR3 DNA is TGTGCCTGGAATCCCCCAGGGGGTCAGCCCCAGCATTTT. As protein: CAWNPPGGQPQHF.

This clonotype was seen only a few times. Here the CDR3 DNA reads TGTGCCATCAGTGATGTGAGGGCCAGCTCCTACAATGAGCAGTTCTTC. This gives the protein CAISDVRASSYNEQFF. The chain carries TRBV10-3 and TRBJ2-1, with a weak D call TRBD2 (5 bases). This CDR3 is built from 16 residues. The ends were cut back, 3 bases at V and 0 bases at J, with 12 bases in the middle. Germline V gives CDR1 ENHRY, CDR2 SYGVKD.

The V and J genes are TRBV6-5 and TRBJ2-1, with 9 bases lining up with TRBD2. Trimming took 5 bases from V and 4 from J; bases not matched to a gene: 12. The CDR3 runs 17 residues. Germline V gene lookup returns CDR1 MNHEY and CDR2 SVGAGI. The CDR3 bases are TGTGCCAGCAGTCCCGTGGTAGCGGGGGACCTTTACAATGAGCAGTTCTTC. Translating gives CASSPVVAGDLYNEQFF.

This clonotype was counted many times. The J gene is TRBJ1-1, the V gene TRBV12-3 or TRBV12-4; maybe TRBD1 (6 bases). The V end was cut by 6 bases, the J end by 7 bases, with 21 bases between. The CDR3 is 15 amino acids. The CDR3: CASRPNRAETGEAFF. CDR3 in DNA: TGTGCCAGCAGACCTAACAGGGCCGAAACGGGTGAAGCTTTCTTT.

Many counts were recorded for this clonotype. The chain is built from TRBV7-9 and TRBJ2-3; possible D gene TRBD2, 5 bases. The CDR3 extends over 13 amino acids. Trimming left V 1 base short and J 5 bases short, with 7 bases between. The germline V gene encodes CDR1 SEHNR and CDR2 FQNEAQ (reference sequence). Written as DNA, the CDR3 is TGTGCCAGCAGCTTAGTGGCGGGAGATACGCAGTATTTT. Amino acids: CASSLVAGDTQYF.

This clonotype came up many times. V gene TRBV29-1 combines with J gene TRBJ2-2; tentative D call: TRBD2 (6 bases). Germline CDR1 SQVTM, CDR2 ANQGSEA. Trimming pared 6 bases from V and 3 bases from J, leaving 14 bases between. This CDR3 has 14 amino acids. CDR3 in amino acids: CSVSGTGDTGELFF. In DNA, the CDR3 is TGCAGCGTCTCCGGGACGGGGGACACCGGGGAGCTGTTTTTT.

This clonotype was recorded at least ten times. The rearrangement joins TRBV6-5 to TRBJ2-7, with no clear D. Germline V lookup: CDR1 MNHEY, CDR2 SVGAGI. V dropped 0 bases and J dropped 7 bases, with 10 bases sitting between them. The CDR3 is 13 amino acids. CDR3 DNA sequence: TGTGCCAGCAGTTACTCAGCTTGGGGAGAGCAGTACTTC. Translation: CASSYSAWGEQYF.

This clonotype was observed at least ten times. The chain combines TRBV5-1 with TRBJ2-7; 14 bases map to TRBD2. The CDR3 length is 16 residues. The germline V gene encodes CDR1 SGHRS and CDR2 YFSETQ. The ends lost 2 bases at V and 5 bases at J; junction bases unmatched: 6. The CDR3: CASSFRLAGGLDEQYF. The CDR3 DNA sequence: TGCGCCAGCAGCTTCCGACTAGCGGGGGGGCTCGACGAGCAGTACTTC.

This clonotype has ten or more counts. V usage is TRBV5-4 and J usage is TRBJ2-7, with TRBD1 matching over 9 bases. The CDR3 has 15 residues. Germline values: CDR1 SGHNT, CDR2 YYREEE (reference sequence). Trimming took 5 bases from V and 5 from J; bases not matched to a gene: 11. DNA of the CDR3: TGTGCCAGCAGGACCACCGGGACAGGGTTTGACGAGCAGTACTTC. Translated: CASRTTGTGFDEQYF.

Regarding this clonotype: A read error is possible here, since a much larger clone lies one base away. J is TRBJ2-7 and V is TRBV7-6, with D unclear. CDR3 length equals 15 residues. The germline V gene encodes CDR1 SGHVS and CDR2 FNYEAQ. The CDR3 sequence: CASSRSGLSSHEQYF. In DNA form, the CDR3 reads TGTGCCAGCAGCCGCTCGGGCCTGAGCTCCCACGAGCAGTACTTC.

This clonotype appeared many times. The chain carries TRBV7-9 and TRBJ1-5; weak D call: TRBD1 (6 bases). There are 16 residues in the CDR3. Trimming pared 5 bases from V and 1 base from J, leaving 15 bases between. Germline lookup yields CDR1 SEHNR and CDR2 FQNEAQ (reference sequence). CDR3 coding DNA: TGTGCCAGCAGCAGGGGGGTAGGAGCGAGCAATCAGCCCCAGCATTTT. This encodes CASSRGVGASNQPQHF.

With respect to this clonotype: A read error is possible here, since a much larger clone lies one base away. As the CDR3 is not closed by the conserved phenylalanine or tryptophan, this likely results from a read error. The chain has TRBV30 and TRBJ1-1; D remains ambiguous. This CDR3 contains 9 residues. V lost 5 bases and J lost 8, with 6 bases in between. The germline CDR1 and CDR2 sequences are GTSNPN and SVGIG (reference sequence). The CDR3 DNA follows: TGTGCCTGGGACCCCGAAGCTTTCCTT. It is translated as CAWDPEAFL.

The V gene is TRBV7-2, the J gene TRBJ2-7; 11 positions match TRBD2. Germline V CDR1 and CDR2: SGHTA, FQGNSA. V dropped 6 bases and J dropped 1; count of bases not matched to a gene: 5. This CDR3 is 15 amino acids long. In DNA form, the CDR3 reads TGTGCCAGCAGTCACGGGACTAGCGGTTCCTACGAGCAGTACTTC. It codes for CASSHGTSGSYEQYF.

The V and J genes are TRBV5-1 and TRBJ2-2; 9 bases are a match to TRBD2. The CDR3 has 16 residues. The V and J ends lost 4 bases and 6 bases, in that order; junction bases with no gene match: 10. Germline V gene lookup returns CDR1 SGHRS and CDR2 YFSETQ. The CDR3 here is CASSPPASGIAGELFF. The CDR3 nucleotides are TGCGCCAGCAGCCCCCCGGCTAGCGGGATCGCCGGGGAGCTGTTTTTT.